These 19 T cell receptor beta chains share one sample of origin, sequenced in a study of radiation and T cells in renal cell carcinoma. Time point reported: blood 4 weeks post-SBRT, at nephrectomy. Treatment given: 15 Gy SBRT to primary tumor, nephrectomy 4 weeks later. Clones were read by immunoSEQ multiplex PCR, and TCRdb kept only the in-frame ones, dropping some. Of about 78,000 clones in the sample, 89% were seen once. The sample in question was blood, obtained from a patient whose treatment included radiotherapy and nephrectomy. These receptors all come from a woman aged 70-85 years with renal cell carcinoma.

CDR3 loop: CASSRTGGKSYGYTF. DNA of the CDR3: TGCGCCAGCAGCCGTACAGGGGGAAAAAGCTATGGCTACACCTTC. J is TRBJ1-2 and V is TRBV4-1; 8 positions agree with TRBD1. The CDR3 loop spans 15 amino acids. Germline V lookup: CDR1 MGHRA, CDR2 YSYEKL. The J segment lost 4 bases and the V segment lost 4 bases, leaving 8 bases of the junction unmatched.

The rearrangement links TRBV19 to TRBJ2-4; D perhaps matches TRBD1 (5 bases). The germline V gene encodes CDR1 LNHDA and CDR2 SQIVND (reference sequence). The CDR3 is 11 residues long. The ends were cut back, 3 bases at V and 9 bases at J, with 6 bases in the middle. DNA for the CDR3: TGTGCCAGTAGTATGGGGCGCATTCAGTACTTC. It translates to CASSMGRIQYF.

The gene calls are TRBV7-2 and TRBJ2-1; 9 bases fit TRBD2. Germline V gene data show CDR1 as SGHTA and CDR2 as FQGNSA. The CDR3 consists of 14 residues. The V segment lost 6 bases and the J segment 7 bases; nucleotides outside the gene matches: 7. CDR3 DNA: TGTGCCAGCAGAAGGGCGGGGGGGCCAAATGAGCAGTTCTTC. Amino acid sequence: CASRRAGGPNEQFF. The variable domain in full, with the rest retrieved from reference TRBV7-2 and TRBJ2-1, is GAGVSQSPSNKVTEKGKDVELRCDPISGHTALYWYRQSLGQGLEFLIYFQGNSAPDKSGLPSDRFSAERTGGSVSTLTIQRTQQEDSAVYLCASRRAGGPNEQFFGPGTRLTVL.

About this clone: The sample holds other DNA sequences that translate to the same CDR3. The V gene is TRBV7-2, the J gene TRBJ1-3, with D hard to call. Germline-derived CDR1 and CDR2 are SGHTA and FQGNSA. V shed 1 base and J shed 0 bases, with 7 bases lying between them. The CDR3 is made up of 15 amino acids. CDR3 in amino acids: CASSLVGSSGNTIYF. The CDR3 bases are TGTGCCAGCAGCTTAGTAGGGAGCTCTGGAAACACCATATATTTT.

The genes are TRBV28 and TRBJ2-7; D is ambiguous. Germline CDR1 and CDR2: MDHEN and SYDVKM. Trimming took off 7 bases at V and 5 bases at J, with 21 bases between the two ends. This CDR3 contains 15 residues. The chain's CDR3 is CASNPDQNSENEQYF. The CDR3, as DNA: TGTGCCAGCAATCCGGACCAGAATTCTGAGAACGAGCAGTACTTC.

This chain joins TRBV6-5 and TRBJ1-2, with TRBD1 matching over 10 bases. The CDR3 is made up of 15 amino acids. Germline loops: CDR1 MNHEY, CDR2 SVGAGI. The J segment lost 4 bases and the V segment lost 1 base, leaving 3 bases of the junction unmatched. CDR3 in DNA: TGTGCCAGCAGTTACTTGACAGGGGGCGCCTATGGCTACACCTTC. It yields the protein CASSYLTGGAYGYTF.

CDR3 loop: CASSPPGLAGAYEQYF. The CDR3 DNA reads TGTGCCAGCAGCCCCCCGGGACTAGCGGGGGCCTACGAGCAGTACTTC. J is TRBJ2-7 and V is TRBV7-2; 14 nucleotides line up with TRBD2. The CDR3 loop spans 16 amino acids. The junction had 5 bases not matched to a gene; V was cut back by 5 bases and J by 2 bases. Germline CDR1 and CDR2: SGHTA and FQGNSA.

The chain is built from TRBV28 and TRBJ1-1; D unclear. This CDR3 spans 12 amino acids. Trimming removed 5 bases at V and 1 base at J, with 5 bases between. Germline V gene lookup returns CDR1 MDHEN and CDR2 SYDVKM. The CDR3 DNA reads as TGTGCCAGCAGTCGCTGGAACACTGAAGCTTTCTTT. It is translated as CASSRWNTEAFF.

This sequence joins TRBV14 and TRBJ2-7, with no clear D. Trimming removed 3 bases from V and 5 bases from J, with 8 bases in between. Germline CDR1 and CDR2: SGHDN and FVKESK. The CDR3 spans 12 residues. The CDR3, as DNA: TGTGCCAGCAGCCACCTCGAAGACGAGCAGTACTTC. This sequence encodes CASSHLEDEQYF.

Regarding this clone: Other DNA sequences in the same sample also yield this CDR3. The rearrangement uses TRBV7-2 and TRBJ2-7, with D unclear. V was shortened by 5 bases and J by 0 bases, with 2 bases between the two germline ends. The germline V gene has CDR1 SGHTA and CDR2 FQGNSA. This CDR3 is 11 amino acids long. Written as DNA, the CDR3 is TGTGCCAGCAGCACCTCCTACGAGCAGTACTTC. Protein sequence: CASSTSYEQYF.

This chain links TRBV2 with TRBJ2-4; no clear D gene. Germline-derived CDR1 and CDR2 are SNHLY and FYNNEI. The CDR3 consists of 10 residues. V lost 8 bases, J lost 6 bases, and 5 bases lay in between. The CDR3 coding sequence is TGTGCCAGCGATGGAAACATTCAGTACTTC. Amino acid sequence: CASDGNIQYF.

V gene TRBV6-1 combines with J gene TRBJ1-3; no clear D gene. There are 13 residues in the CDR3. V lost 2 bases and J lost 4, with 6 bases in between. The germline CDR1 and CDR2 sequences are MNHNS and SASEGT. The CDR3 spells CASSENGGNTIYF. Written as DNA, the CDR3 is TGTGCCAGCAGTGAAAATGGGGGAAACACCATATATTTT.

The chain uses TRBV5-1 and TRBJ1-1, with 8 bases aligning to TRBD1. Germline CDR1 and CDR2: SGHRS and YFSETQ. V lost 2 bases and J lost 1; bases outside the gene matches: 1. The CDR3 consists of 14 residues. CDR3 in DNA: TGCGCCAGCAGCTTTACAGGGGGGAACACTGAAGCTTTCTTT. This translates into CASSFTGGNTEAFF.

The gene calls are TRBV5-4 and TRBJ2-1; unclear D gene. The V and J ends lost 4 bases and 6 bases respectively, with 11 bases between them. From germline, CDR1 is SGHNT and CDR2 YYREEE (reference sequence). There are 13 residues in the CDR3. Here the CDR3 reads CASSRTVSNEQFF. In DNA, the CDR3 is TGTGCCAGCAGCCGGACGGTGAGCAATGAGCAGTTCTTC.

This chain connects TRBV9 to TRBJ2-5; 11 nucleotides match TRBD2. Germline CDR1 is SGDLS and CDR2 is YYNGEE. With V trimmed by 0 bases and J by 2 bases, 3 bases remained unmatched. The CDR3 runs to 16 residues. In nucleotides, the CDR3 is TGTGCCAGCAGCGTAGGAACTAGCGGGGGACAAGAGACCCAGTACTTC. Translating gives CASSVGTSGGQETQYF.

The CDR3 region has the DNA TGTGCCAGCAGCCAGGGGGCCCACCGGGAGCTGTTTTTT. Residues: CASSQGAHRELFF. The V call is TRBV14, the J call TRBJ2-2; tentative D call: TRBD1 (6 bases). Germline V gene lookup returns CDR1 SGHDN and CDR2 FVKESK. Trimming removed 3 bases from V and 9 bases from J, with 11 bases in between. CDR3 length: 13 amino acids.

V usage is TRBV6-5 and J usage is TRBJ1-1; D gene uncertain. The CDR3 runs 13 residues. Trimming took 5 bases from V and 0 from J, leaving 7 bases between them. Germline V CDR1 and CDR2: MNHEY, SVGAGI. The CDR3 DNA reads TGTGCCAGCAGTGAGGGTCTGAACACTGAAGCTTTCTTT. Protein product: CASSEGLNTEAFF.

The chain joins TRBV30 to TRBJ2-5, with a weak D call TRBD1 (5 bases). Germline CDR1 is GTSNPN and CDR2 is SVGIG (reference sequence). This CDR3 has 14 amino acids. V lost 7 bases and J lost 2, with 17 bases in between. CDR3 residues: CAYTRLGVQETQYF. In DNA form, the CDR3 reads TGTGCCTATACCCGCTTAGGGGTTCAAGAGACCCAGTACTTC.

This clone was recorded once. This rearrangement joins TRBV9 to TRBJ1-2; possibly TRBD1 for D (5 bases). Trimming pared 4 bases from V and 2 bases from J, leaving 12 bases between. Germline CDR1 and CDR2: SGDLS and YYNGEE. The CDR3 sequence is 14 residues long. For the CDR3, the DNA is TGTGCCAGCAGCTCCCCGGGGGGAAACTATGGCTACACCTTC. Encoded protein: CASSSPGGNYGYTF.